The 10 T cell receptor beta chains below all came from one sample that was sequenced in a study of OX40 agonist ivuxolimab in advanced cancers. Clones were read by immunoSEQ multiplex PCR, and TCRdb kept only the in-frame ones, dropping some. The sample includes about 45,000 clones, 84% of them seen just once. The sequencing used CD4+ or CD8+ T cells sorted from blood, collected in a trial of the OX40 agonist ivuxolimab. These TCRs come from an adult with an advanced solid tumor such as melanoma, head and neck, liver or kidney cancer.

The count of this clone is one. The chain uses TRBV5-1 and TRBJ1-2; 9 bases fit TRBD1. The CDR3 sequence is 14 residues long. Looked up from germline, CDR1 is SGHRS and CDR2 is YFSETQ. V shed 0 bases, J shed 7 bases, and the junction held 4 bases outside the gene matches. CDR3 DNA: TGCGCCAGCAGCTTGGGGGACAGGGCTTTTGGCTACACCTTC. Amino acid sequence: CASSLGDRAFGYTF.

The chain is built from TRBV7-9 and TRBJ2-5; 8 bases are a match to TRBD2. The J call may be in error: the DNA end matches TRBJ2-7 better. Germline loops: CDR1 SEHNR, CDR2 FQNEAQ (reference sequence). This CDR3 is 17 amino acids long. In nucleotides, the CDR3 is TGTGCCAGCAGCTTAGCCCCCCTTGGAGCGGGGGTCTACGAGCAGTACTTC. Amino acids: CASSLAPLGAGVYEQYF.

The rearrangement joins TRBV5-1 to TRBJ2-5; no firm D call. The germline V and J ends were trimmed by 3 bases and 7 bases, with 13 bases remaining between them. CDR3 length: 13 residues. CDR1 and CDR2 from the germline V gene are SGHRS and YFSETQ. CDR3 bases: TGCGCCAGCAGCTCGGACCAAACCGGGACCCAGTACTTC. Its translation is CASSSDQTGTQYF.

The chain joins TRBV5-8 to TRBJ1-5, with a possible D match to TRBD1 (5 bases). V lost 0 bases and J 4 bases, leaving 14 bases between the germline ends. Per the germline V gene, CDR1 is SGHTS and CDR2 is YDEGEE. This CDR3 is built from 16 residues. The CDR3 loop is CASSLVLSQGNQPQHF. In DNA form, the CDR3 reads TGTGCCAGCAGCTTGGTTCTAAGCCAGGGTAATCAGCCCCAGCATTTT.

This chain links TRBV7-9 with TRBJ1-1; D is unclear. The ends were cut back, 1 base at V and 1 base at J, with 7 bases in the middle. Germline V gene sequence: CDR1 SEHNR, CDR2 FQNEAQ (reference sequence). The CDR3 contains 14 residues. This chain's CDR3 is CASSLVEGNTEAFF. CDR3 in DNA: TGTGCCAGCAGCTTAGTCGAAGGGAACACTGAAGCTTTCTTT.

V gene TRBV27 combines with J gene TRBJ1-1; possibly TRBD1 for D (5 bases). Germline V CDR1 and CDR2: MNHEY, SMNVEV (reference sequence). This CDR3 region has 16 residues. Trimming left V 5 bases short and J 6 bases short, with 22 bases between. In nucleotides, the CDR3 is TGTGCCAGCAGTCTTGGGTGGGGGACTCGGCTATCTGAAGCTTTCTTT. Its protein is CASSLGWGTRLSEAFF.

V is TRBV18 and J is TRBJ1-5; D gene unclear. The CDR3 sequence is 15 residues long. The germline CDR1 and CDR2 sequences are KGHSH and LQKENI. V was shortened by 3 bases and J by 1 base, with 10 bases between the two germline ends. CDR3 coding DNA: TGTGCCAGCTCACCCGGGGAAAACAGCAATCAGCCCCAGCATTTT. It specifies CASSPGENSNQPQHF.

The rearrangement joins TRBV7-9 to TRBJ2-3; no reliable D call. There are 14 residues in the CDR3. Trimming cost V 1 base and J 4 bases, with 9 bases left between them. Germline-derived CDR1 and CDR2 are SEHNR and FQNEAQ (reference sequence). CDR3 amino acids: CASSLGAVADTQYF. In nucleotides, the CDR3 is TGTGCCAGCAGCTTAGGGGCGGTCGCAGATACGCAGTATTTT.

V usage is TRBV10-3 and J usage is TRBJ1-1, with D perhaps TRBD1 (6 bases). CDR3 size: 13 residues. The germline gives CDR1 ENHRY, CDR2 SYGVKD. With 6 bases removed from V and 4 bases from J, the gap between germline ends came to 12 bases. CDR3 region: CAIREGVVTEAFF. CDR3 coding DNA: TGTGCCATCAGGGAGGGGGTTGTCACTGAAGCTTTCTTT.

The V gene is TRBV10-1, the J gene TRBJ2-3, with 7 positions matching TRBD2. This CDR3 contains 15 residues. CDR1 is WNHNN, CDR2 SYGVQD, per germline (reference sequence). With V trimmed by 5 bases and J by 2 bases, 7 bases remained unmatched. As DNA, the CDR3 is TGCGCCAGCAGTAGCCGGGACTACTACACAGATACGCAGTATTTT. Translated, it gives CASSSRDYYTDTQYF.